This T cell receptor (beta chain) stems from a study of shared clonotypes between healthy human individuals (dated by TCRdb to about 2020). Study-level background: A couple of women and three men aged 18 to 49 years were included in the cohort. Leukapheresis yielded between about 0.85 and 10 billion PBMCs per donor. For each donor, three plates each were used for CD4 naive and CD4 memory, two plates were used for CD8 naive, and one plate was used for CD8 memory. The study deeply sequenced blood TCR repertoires of about 5 healthy adults to estimate repertoire size and the extent of clonotype sharing between individuals. Different laboratories and diverse techniques were used to prepare libraries and sequence TCR repertoires, to increase sequencing depth and limit assay-specific biases.

Healthy HIV-negative adults with no recently reported acute infections or vaccinations were included as donors. Every donor was a Caucasian adult residing in Nashville, Tennessee, USA. CD4+ T cells were enriched through magnetic negative selection, after which naive cells were positively selected on CD45RA and the remaining negative fraction served as the memory subset. Blood was obtained by leukapheresis, after which PBMCs were separated by Ficoll-Histopaque density gradient centrifugation and cryopreserved in liquid nitrogen vapor phase. Analytical flow cytometry was used to check the purity and quantity of each magnetically sorted T cell population. Genomic DNA was isolated from each sorted fraction and quantified by UV absorbance on a Nanodrop 2000c. Of note for this clone: The antigen it recognizes is unknown. Base qualities are not provided; no much larger clone lies one nucleotide away.

General study outcomes and caveats: When several donors were compared, the shared fraction of clonotypes was about 5% for naive CD4, roughly 3.3% for naive CD8, 2% to 2.5% for memory CD4, and 0.4% for memory CD8. Because the study included only a small number of donors, the genetic and exposure-history diversity represented was limited. Sampling was restricted to blood, and TCR repertoires in tissues likely differ from the TCR repertoires found in blood. Pairwise subsampling led to the expectation that sequencing depth would affect the degree of clonotype sharing among donors. Even with the large sequencing depth, rarefaction of the sorted-subset datasets indicated that sequencing was incomplete. Naive subsets generally had larger estimated clonotype richness than memory subsets did. Higher generation probabilities were observed for clonotypes shared by all four sorted-subset donors than for non-shared clonotypes.

Using the deep immunoSEQ assay, multiplex PCR amplified TCR CDR3 regions from genomic DNA. Extracted genomic DNA from each cell subset was distributed evenly across all wells of several immunoSEQ 96-well plates, and each plate was treated as a replicate. For sorted subsets, each replicate PCR was loaded with approximately 190 ng genomic DNA, equivalent to about 30,000 T cell genomes. Purified libraries were measured with a Qubit 3.0 fluorometer, size-checked on a Bioanalyzer 2100, and measured again with the KAPA Library Quantification kit. A separate single-read 150-cycle Illumina NextSeq 550 flow cell was used to sequence each immunoSEQ 96-well plate. In the paper's pipeline: Because only junctional sequences without quality scores were contained in the immunoSEQ output, filtering matching that applied to full-length reads could not be performed. To assign V/J genes and CDR3, sequences were annotated against IMGT germline references using PyIR, a Python wrapper for IgBLAST v1.9. Any read was removed if the V/J assignment was weak (E-value above 1e-6), the CDR3 was missing, or the read contained stop codons, out-of-frame junctions, or ambiguous translated residues. V3J clonotypes were defined as sequences sharing an identical inferred V gene, J gene, and CDR3 amino acid sequence. To compute the percentage overlap between repertoires, the number of shared unique clonotypes was divided by the size of the smaller repertoire. Richness of each repertoire was evaluated using RTK rarefaction, the Chao1 estimator, and Recon v2.1 estimates of unobserved clonotypes. OLGA was used to compute generation probabilities for all TCRbeta clonotypes that the gDNA method yielded from four donors. TCRdb limited this immuneACCESS table to in-frame rearrangements with V and J called. A share of clones is missing; checked studies link under half to unresolved V genes, and the rest is unexplained. V, J and clone size are those of that table, while D and trimming were read from the DNA. The sample yields about 2,500,000 clones; 90% to 95% were counted once. About 0.13% of the sample is held by the ten biggest clonotypes.

The CDR3 has 15 amino acids, counting the end cysteine and phenylalanine. The retained sequence is limited to the CDR3, 45 bases, with the frame set at the first base. CDR1 and CDR2 were assigned from the germline V gene (reference sequence) as MNHEY and SMNVEV. Ends trimmed: V by 7 bases, J by 2 bases; bases unmatched to a gene: 11. What was sequenced was naive CD4+ T cells sorted from blood. The cell subset or site label on this specimen signifies: CD45RA+ positively selected. The origin of this receptor is a man aged 18-30 years in good health. The V gene is TRBV27 and the J gene is TRBJ2-7, and TRBD2 aligns with 7 junction nucleotides. The nucleotides read TGTGCCAGCAAAAGTAACGGACTAGAAACCTACGAGCAGTACTTC. Translated, it gives CASKSNGLETYEQYF.